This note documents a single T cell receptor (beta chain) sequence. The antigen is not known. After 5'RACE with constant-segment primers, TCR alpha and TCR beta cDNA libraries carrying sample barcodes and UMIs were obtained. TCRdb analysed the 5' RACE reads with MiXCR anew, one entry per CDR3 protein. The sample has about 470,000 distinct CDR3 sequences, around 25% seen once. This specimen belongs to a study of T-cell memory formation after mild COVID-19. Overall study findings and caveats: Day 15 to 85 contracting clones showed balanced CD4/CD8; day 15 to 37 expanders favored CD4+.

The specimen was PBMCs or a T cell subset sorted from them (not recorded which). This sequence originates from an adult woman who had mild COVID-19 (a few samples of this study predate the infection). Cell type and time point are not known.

Written as DNA, the CDR3 is TGTGCCAGCAGCGTGTCGGTGGGGGGCTCCTACGAGCAGTACTTC. Its translation: CASSVSVGGSYEQYF. The chain uses TRBV9 and TRBJ2-7; D perhaps matches TRBD2 (6 bases). The CDR3 runs to 15 residues. Trimming shortened V by 2 bases and J by 0 bases, and 12 bases separated the two germline ends. CDR1 and CDR2 from the germline V gene are SGDLS and YYNGEE.